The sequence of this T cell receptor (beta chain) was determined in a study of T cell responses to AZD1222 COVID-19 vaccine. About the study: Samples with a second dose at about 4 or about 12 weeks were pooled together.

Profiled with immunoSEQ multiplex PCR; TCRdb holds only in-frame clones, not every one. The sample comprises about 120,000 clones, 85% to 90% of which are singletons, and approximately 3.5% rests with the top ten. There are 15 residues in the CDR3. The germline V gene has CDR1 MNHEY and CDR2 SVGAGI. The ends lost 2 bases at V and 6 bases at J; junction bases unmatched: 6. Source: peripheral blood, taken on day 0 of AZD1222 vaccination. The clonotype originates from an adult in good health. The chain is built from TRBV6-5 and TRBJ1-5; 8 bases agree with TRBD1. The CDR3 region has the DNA TGTGCCAGCAGTTACGACGGGACAGGCGTTCAGCCCCAGCATTTT. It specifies CASSYDGTGVQPQHF.